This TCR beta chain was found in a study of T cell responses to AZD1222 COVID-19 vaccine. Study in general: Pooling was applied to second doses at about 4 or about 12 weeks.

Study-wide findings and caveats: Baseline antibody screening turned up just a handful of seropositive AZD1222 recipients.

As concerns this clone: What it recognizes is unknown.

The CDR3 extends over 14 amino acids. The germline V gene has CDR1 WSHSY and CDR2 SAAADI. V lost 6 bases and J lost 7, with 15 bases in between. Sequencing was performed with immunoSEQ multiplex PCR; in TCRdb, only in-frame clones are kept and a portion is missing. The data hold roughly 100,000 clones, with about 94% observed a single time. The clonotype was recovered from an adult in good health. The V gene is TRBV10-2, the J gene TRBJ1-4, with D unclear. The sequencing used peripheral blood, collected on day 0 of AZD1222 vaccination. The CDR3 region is CASRENAGFEKLFF. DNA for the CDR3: TGCGCCAGCAGAGAAAATGCGGGGTTTGAAAAACTGTTTTTT.